Sequencing of this T cell receptor (beta chain) was carried out in a study of blood T cell repertoires in COVID-19. This clone was counted a single time. Using immunoSEQ multiplex PCR, the repertoire was profiled, and TCRdb retains in-frame clones only, with some absent. The repertoire holds about 380,000 clones, with more than 70% as singletons. CDR1 is MNHEY and CDR2 is SVGAGI in the germline V gene. Trimming cost V 4 bases and J 2 bases; bases outside gene matches: 5. This CDR3 comprises 15 residues. The J gene is TRBJ2-3, the V gene TRBV6-5, with TRBD1 matching 8 bases. The sample consisted of PBMCs or T cells enriched from blood (not recorded which). The clonotype comes from a woman aged 18-29 years who had recovered from COVID-19. This CDR3 is CASSFAGGYTDTQYF. In DNA, the CDR3 is TGTGCCAGCAGTTTTGCAGGGGGCTACACAGATACGCAGTATTTT.